This T cell receptor beta chain was recorded in a study of T cell changes during pregnancy in multiple sclerosis. Germline V gives CDR1 MGHDK, CDR2 SYGVNS. The CDR3 has 17 residues. After removal of 4 bases from V and 5 bases from J, the junction contained 11 bases not matched to a gene. Clones were sequenced by immunoSEQ multiplex PCR, and TCRdb holds only the in-frame ones, with some missing. The sample yields 90,000 or so clones, 80% to 95% seen once. The receptor comes from a female donor with multiple sclerosis, enrolled in a pregnancy study. The starting material was peripheral blood, obtained in the first trimester of pregnancy. This sequence joins TRBV25-1 and TRBJ2-1, with 10 nucleotides matching TRBD2. The CDR3 nucleotides read TGTGCCAGCAGTGGACAGAGGGGACTAGCGATAGACAATGAGCAGTTCTTC. It encodes CASSGQRGLAIDNEQFF. Supplemented by reference TRBV25-1 and TRBJ2-1, the full variable domain reads EADIYQTPRYLVIGTGKKITLECSQTMGHDKMYWYQQDPGMELHLIHYSYGVNSTEKGDLSSESTVSRIRTEHFPLTLESARPSHTSQYLCASSGQRGLAIDNEQFFGPGTRLTVL.